The 15 T cell receptor beta chains below come from one sample, sequenced in a study of cytomegalovirus exposure and HLA in healthy donors. The PCR ran on 60 Vbeta and 13 Jbeta primers. Some clones are missing from TCRdb's copy, which holds only in-frame ones; the method was immunoSEQ multiplex PCR. This table has hundreds of thousands of clones, almost 80% appearing once. The sequencing input was PBMCs. These receptors came from a male donor in good health and CMV-seronegative.

V gene TRBV29-1 combines with J gene TRBJ2-7, with 10 bases that match TRBD2. The trim removed 3 bases at V and 0 bases at J, leaving 8 bases unmatched. The germline CDR1 and CDR2 sequences are SQVTM and ANQGSEA. The CDR3 contains 16 residues. The CDR3 nucleotides are TGCAGCGTTGATAGTTCTAGCGGGAGCGTCTCCTACGAGCAGTACTTC. It encodes CSVDSSSGSVSYEQYF.

The genes are TRBV18 and TRBJ1-1; no definite D call. The CDR3 contains 13 residues. V dropped 3 bases and J dropped 8 bases, with 13 bases sitting between them. The germline CDR1 and CDR2 sequences are KGHSH and LQKENI. The CDR3 region has the DNA TGTGCCAGCTCACCTCTAGACTTAGAAGAAGCTTTCTTT. It yields the protein CASSPLDLEEAFF.

The V call is TRBV7-9, the J call TRBJ1-5; the D is unclear. V was trimmed by 2 bases and J by 2 bases, leaving 7 bases between them. The CDR3 is made up of 14 amino acids. Germline V gives CDR1 SEHNR, CDR2 FQNEAQ (reference sequence). CDR3 bases: TGTGCCAGCAGCTTAAGTCGAGGCAATCAGCCCCAGCATTTT. Translating gives CASSLSRGNQPQHF.

The chain combines TRBV11-2 with TRBJ2-5; D is unresolved. The CDR3 has 14 residues. Germline V lookup: CDR1 SGHAT, CDR2 FQNNGV. V lost 2 bases and J lost 1, with 8 bases in between. The CDR3 nucleotides read TGTGCCAGCAGCTTAATGCTAACCCAAGAGACCCAGTACTTC. Amino acid sequence: CASSLMLTQETQYF.

The sample holds one count of this clone. The V call is TRBV5-4, the J call TRBJ1-1; 9 bases agree with TRBD1. The CDR3 runs 15 residues. Per germline, CDR1 SGHNT and CDR2 YYREEE (reference sequence). Trimming at V came to 2 bases and at J to 6 bases, leaving 8 bases not matched to a gene. The CDR3 sequence: CASSFRDRVAAEAFF. The CDR3 region has the DNA TGTGCCAGCAGCTTTCGGGACAGGGTCGCCGCTGAAGCTTTCTTT.

The genes are TRBV25-1 and TRBJ1-2; D not certain. Trimming left V 0 bases short and J 4 bases short, with 9 bases between. Per the germline V gene, CDR1 is MGHDK and CDR2 is SYGVNS. CDR3 size: 14 residues. The CDR3 region has the DNA TGTGCCAGCAGTGAATATGAGCACTTCTATGGCTACACCTTC. Amino acids: CASSEYEHFYGYTF.

This clone was seen a single time. This sequence joins TRBV13 and TRBJ2-3; 9 bases line up with TRBD1. The CDR3 is 15 residues long. J was trimmed by 8 bases and V by 5 bases; bases with no gene match: 11. The germline gives CDR1 PRHDT, CDR2 FYEKMQ (reference sequence). The CDR3 bases are TGTGCCAGCAGCCCCGGGGGACAGGGTGTAGGTACGCAGTATTTT. Translated: CASSPGGQGVGTQYF.

This sequence joins TRBV7-3 and TRBJ2-2; D unclear. The germline V and J ends were trimmed by 5 bases and 6 bases, with 13 bases remaining between them. The CDR3 extends over 14 amino acids. From germline, CDR1 is SGHTA and CDR2 FQGTGA. The CDR3: CASSQSGPAGELFF. DNA for the CDR3: TGTGCCAGCAGCCAATCCGGTCCGGCCGGGGAGCTGTTTTTT.

The chain links TRBV30 to TRBJ1-1, with D perhaps TRBD1 (5 bases). This CDR3 comprises 12 residues. Trimming took 4 bases from V and 5 from J, leaving 11 bases between them. The V gene's germline CDR1 is GTSNPN and CDR2 SVGIG (reference sequence). The DNA for the CDR3 is TGTGCCTGGACCATGGGGCGGACTGAAGCTTTCTTT. The encoded protein is CAWTMGRTEAFF.

This chain connects TRBV18 to TRBJ2-2; D call uncertain. The CDR3 sequence is 13 residues long. Germline CDR1 reads KGHSH; CDR2 reads LQKENI. The V end lost 4 bases, the J end lost 3 bases, and 6 bases lay between the germline ends. CDR3 region: CASSRLDTGELFF. The CDR3 DNA reads TGTGCCAGCTCACGACTGGACACCGGGGAGCTGTTTTTT.

V usage is TRBV9 and J usage is TRBJ2-2, with D possibly TRBD1 on 6 matching bases. The CDR3 has 15 residues. Germline-derived CDR1 and CDR2 are SGDLS and YYNGEE. With 0 bases removed from V and 3 bases from J, the gap between germline ends came to 9 bases. DNA for the CDR3: TGTGCCAGCAGCGTAGAGGGGGTGGACACCGGGGAGCTGTTTTTT. Protein sequence: CASSVEGVDTGELFF.

The chain has TRBV7-6 and TRBJ1-3, with D perhaps matching TRBD1 (5 bases). CDR3 size: 16 residues. Trimming pared 2 bases from V and 0 bases from J, leaving 11 bases between. Germline loops: CDR1 SGHVS, CDR2 FNYEAQ. The chain's CDR3 is CASSLWQGPSGNTIYF. The CDR3 DNA is TGTGCCAGCAGCTTATGGCAGGGCCCCTCTGGAAACACCATATATTTT.

This clone occurred once. J is TRBJ2-7 and V is TRBV25-1; a possible D gene is TRBD2 (6 bases). V gave up 8 bases and J gave up 5 bases, with 16 bases separating them. The CDR3 contains 13 residues. Germline V gene lookup returns CDR1 MGHDK and CDR2 SYGVNS. The CDR3 is CASEAGFRNEQYF. In DNA, the CDR3 is TGTGCCAGCGAGGCGGGGTTTCGGAACGAGCAGTACTTC.

Remarks on this clone: It is unclear where the CDR3 begins or ends on the DNA, so no DNA is shown, and the CDR3 is as TCRdb lists it. This sequence joins TRBV6-5 and TRBJ2-1; the table's D call of TRBD2 was not tested on the DNA. The CDR3 totals 13 residues, both ends included. Germline V lookup: CDR1 MNHEY, CDR2 SVGAGI. The CDR3 protein is CASSLAQAGEQFF.

The rearrangement uses TRBV5-1 and TRBJ1-3; no clear D gene. The germline CDR1 and CDR2 sequences are SGHRS and YFSETQ. The ends were cut back, 0 bases at V and 4 bases at J, with 8 bases in the middle. This CDR3 comprises 14 residues. CDR3 in amino acids: CASSLESGGNTIYF. DNA of the CDR3: TGCGCCAGCAGCTTGGAATCCGGGGGAAACACCATATATTTT.